This T cell receptor beta chain was sequenced in a study of blood T cell repertoires in COVID-19. On the study more broadly: Researchers got acute and convalescent COVID-19 samples from the United States, Italy and Spain. PBMCs, B-cell-depleted T cells, or T cells were the source of the cDNA or gDNA that made up the material.

It was during active infection that Seattle patients were enrolled and then longitudinally followed. The CDR3 is made up of 15 amino acids. In germline, CDR1 is SGHRS, CDR2 YFSETQ. Trimming took 2 bases from V and 4 from J; bases not matched to a gene: 4. Original processing methods: How many nucleated cells were present was estimated from reference gene primer amplification. Assay used: immunoSEQ multiplex PCR; TCRdb lists only in-frame clones, some missing. V and J calls and clone size are those listed in that table; D and trimming were worked out from the DNA. The sample consists of roughly 200,000 clones, 75% to 85% of them appearing once.

This rearrangement joins TRBV5-1 to TRBJ2-2; 8 bases agree with TRBD2. The sequenced material came from peripheral blood. The TCR sequence derives from a woman aged 40-49 years with COVID-19, enrolled during active disease. The CDR3 spells CASSFRAGVTGELFF. The CDR3, as DNA: TGCGCCAGCAGCTTCCGAGCGGGAGTCACCGGGGAGCTGTTTTTT.